This passage covers 3 T cell receptor beta chains from one sample sequenced in a study of vaccination and CD4 T cells after COVID-19 (dated by TCRdb to 2021 to 2024). Reading the label with the study, this specimen's treatment or condition is: approximately nine-day PBMC culture with coronavirus spike peptide pools or control peptides (ViraFEST assay). CD4+ T cells from unexposed donors were collected before the COVID-19 pandemic (2011-2018). Antigens of these TCRs are unknown. Libraries were constructed by PCR. Instrument used: Illumina iSeq 100. At the Johns Hopkins FTIC core, DNA from the cultured CD4+ T cells underwent TCR sequencing with the Oncomine TCR Beta short-read assay. The public reads were reprocessed in TCRdb via fastp at Q25 and MiXCR, keeping in-frame beta chains. Each entry merges the rows of one CDR3 protein and shows their most common DNA and genes. The sample data list around 5,000 distinct CDR3 sequences, and roughly two fifths of these were observed just once. Approximately 30% of the sample is held by the ten biggest clonotypes.

The source material was CD4+ T cells from blood, cultured in vitro. Receptors were obtained from a human donor in good health.

The chain is built from TRBV24-1 and TRBJ2-7, with 8 positions matching TRBD2. CDR3 length: 14 residues. V dropped 4 bases and J dropped 3; count of bases not matched to a gene: 4. Germline assignment: CDR1 KGHDR and CDR2 SFDVKD. DNA of the CDR3: TGTGCCACCAGTGACCTGGGACTAGGCTACGAGCAGTACTTC. It specifies CATSDLGLGYEQYF.

The chain joins TRBV5-1 to TRBJ2-7, with 8 positions matching TRBD1. The ends lost 4 bases at V and 0 bases at J; junction bases unmatched: 3. The length of the CDR3 is 14 residues. CDR1 and CDR2 from the germline V gene are SGHRS and YFSETQ. The CDR3: CASSPGQGSYEQYF. CDR3 bases: TGCGCCAGCAGCCCTGGACAGGGCTCCTACGAGCAGTACTTC.

This clonotype appeared a few times. This chain uses TRBV30 with TRBJ2-3, with 8 bases that match TRBD1. The CDR3 totals 14 residues. With 0 bases clipped from V and 6 bases from J, the junction kept 5 bases outside the gene matches. The germline CDR1 and CDR2 sequences are GTSNPN and SVGIG (reference sequence). This chain's CDR3 is CAWSVGTGGDTQYF. The CDR3 DNA reads TGTGCCTGGAGTGTAGGGACAGGTGGGGATACGCAGTATTTT. Together with reference TRBV30 and TRBJ2-3, the CDR3 gives the full variable domain: SQTIHQWPATLVQPVGSPLSLECTVEGTSNPNLYWYRQAAGRGLQLLFYSVGIGQISSEVPQNLSASRPQDRQFILSSKKLLLSDSGFYLCAWSVGTGGDTQYFGPGTRLTVL.